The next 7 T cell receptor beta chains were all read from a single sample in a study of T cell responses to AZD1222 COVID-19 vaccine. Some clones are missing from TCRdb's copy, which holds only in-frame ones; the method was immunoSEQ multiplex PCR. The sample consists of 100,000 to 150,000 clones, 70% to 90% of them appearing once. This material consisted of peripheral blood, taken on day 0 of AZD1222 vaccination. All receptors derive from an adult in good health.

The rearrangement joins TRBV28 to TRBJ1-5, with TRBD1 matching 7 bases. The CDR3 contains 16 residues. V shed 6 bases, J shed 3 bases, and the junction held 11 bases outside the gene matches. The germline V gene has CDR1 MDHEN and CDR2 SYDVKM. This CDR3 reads CASRPHRGNYNQPQHF. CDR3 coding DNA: TGTGCCAGCAGACCTCACAGGGGTAATTACAATCAGCCCCAGCATTTT.

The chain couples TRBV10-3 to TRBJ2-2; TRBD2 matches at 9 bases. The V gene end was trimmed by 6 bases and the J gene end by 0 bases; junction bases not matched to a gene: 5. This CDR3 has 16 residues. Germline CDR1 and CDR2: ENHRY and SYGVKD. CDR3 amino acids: CAIRETSGTNTGELFF. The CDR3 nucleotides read TGTGCCATCAGGGAGACTAGCGGAACGAACACCGGGGAGCTGTTTTTT.

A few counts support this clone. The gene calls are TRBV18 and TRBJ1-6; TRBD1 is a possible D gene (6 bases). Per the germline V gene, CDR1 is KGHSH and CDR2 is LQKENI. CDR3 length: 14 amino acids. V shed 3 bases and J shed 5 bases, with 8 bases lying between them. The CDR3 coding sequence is TGTGCCAGCTCACCGGGACATCATAATTCACCCCTCCACTTT. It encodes CASSPGHHNSPLHF.

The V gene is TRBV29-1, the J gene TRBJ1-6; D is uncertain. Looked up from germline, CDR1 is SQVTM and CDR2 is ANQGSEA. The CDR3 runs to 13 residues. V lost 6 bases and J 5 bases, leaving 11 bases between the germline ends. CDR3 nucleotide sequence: TGCAGCGTCCGTTTGGCTAATAATTCACCCCTCCACTTT. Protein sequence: CSVRLANNSPLHF.

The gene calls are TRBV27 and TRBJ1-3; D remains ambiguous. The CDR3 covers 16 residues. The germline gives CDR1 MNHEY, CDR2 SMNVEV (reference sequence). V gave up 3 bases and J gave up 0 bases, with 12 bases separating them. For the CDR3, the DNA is TGTGCCAGCAGTTTTTGGCCACTCTCCTCTGGAAACACCATATATTTT. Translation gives CASSFWPLSSGNTIYF.

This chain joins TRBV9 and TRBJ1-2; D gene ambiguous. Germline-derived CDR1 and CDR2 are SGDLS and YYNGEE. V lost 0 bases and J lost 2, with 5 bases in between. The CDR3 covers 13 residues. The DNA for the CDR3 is TGTGCCAGCAGCGTAGACACCAACTATGGCTACACCTTC. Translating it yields CASSVDTNYGYTF. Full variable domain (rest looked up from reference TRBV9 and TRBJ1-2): DSGVTQTPKHLITATGQRVTLRCSPRSGDLSVYWYQQSLDQGLQFLIQYYNGEERAKGNILERFSAQQFPDLHSELNLSSLELGDSALYFCASSVDTNYGYTFGSGTRLTVV.

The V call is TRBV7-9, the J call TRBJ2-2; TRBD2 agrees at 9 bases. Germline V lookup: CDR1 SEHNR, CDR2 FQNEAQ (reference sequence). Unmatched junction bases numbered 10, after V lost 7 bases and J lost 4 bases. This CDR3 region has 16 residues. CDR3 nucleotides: TGTGCCAGCACCCCGGGACTAGCCTTGGGCACCGGGGAGCTGTTTTTT. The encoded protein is CASTPGLALGTGELFF.